The 24 T cell receptor beta chains below were found in one sample sequenced in a study of shared clonotypes between healthy human individuals. The table came from immunoSEQ multiplex PCR; TCRdb's copy has only in-frame clones and leaves some out. The table includes 730,000 or so clones, 55% to 75% detected once. The sequenced sample was memory CD4+ T cells sorted from blood. This sample's subset: CD45RA-negative fraction. Source of these receptors: a woman younger than 45 in good health.

V is TRBV16 and J is TRBJ2-7, with 13 bases that match TRBD2. CDR3 length: 15 residues. CDR1 KGHSY and CDR2 FQNENV come from the germline V gene. V lost 5 bases, J lost 4 bases, and 5 bases stayed unmatched. Here the CDR3 reads CASSLGLAGPYEQYF. CDR3 DNA: TGTGCCAGCAGCTTGGGACTAGCGGGACCATACGAGCAGTACTTC.

This clone turned up a few times. The chain carries TRBV5-1 and TRBJ2-1, with D maybe TRBD2 (6 bases). Deletions cut 2 bases from V and 6 bases from J, with 12 bases between. CDR3 length: 14 residues. Germline V gene sequence: CDR1 SGHRS, CDR2 YFSETQ. The CDR3, as DNA: TGCGCCAGCAGCTTCCCTAGCGAAGGCAATGAGCAGTTCTTC. It yields the protein CASSFPSEGNEQFF.

The chain employs TRBV13 and TRBJ2-3, with 7 positions matching TRBD2. The germline gives CDR1 PRHDT, CDR2 FYEKMQ (reference sequence). The CDR3 runs to 13 residues. V lost 9 bases and J lost 5; bases outside the gene matches: 8. CDR3 amino acids: CASAAERGDTQYF. Written as DNA, the CDR3 is TGTGCCAGTGCCGCCGAGCGGGGAGATACGCAGTATTTT.

The rearrangement joins TRBV10-1 to TRBJ2-3, with D possibly being TRBD2 (6 bases). Trimming removed 4 bases from V and 0 bases from J, with 11 bases in between. The CDR3 contains 15 residues. Looked up from germline, CDR1 is WNHNN and CDR2 is SYGVQD (reference sequence). CDR3 amino acids: CASSGGTASTDTQYF. CDR3 coding DNA: TGCGCCAGCAGTGGCGGGACGGCTAGCACAGATACGCAGTATTTT.

The chain uses TRBV30 and TRBJ1-5; D call uncertain. Germline V gene sequence: CDR1 GTSNPN, CDR2 SVGIG (reference sequence). This CDR3 spans 13 amino acids. V lost 2 bases and J 7 bases, leaving 12 bases between the germline ends. The CDR3 DNA sequence: TGTGCCTGGAGTCCCCGTGGCCGGCAGCCCCAGCATTTT. Amino acid sequence: CAWSPRGRQPQHF.

The V call is TRBV18, the J call TRBJ1-2, with D possibly matching TRBD1 (5 bases). Trimming pared 6 bases from V and 6 bases from J, leaving 14 bases between. From germline, CDR1 is KGHSH and CDR2 LQKENI. The CDR3 length is 13 residues. CDR3 sequence (DNA): TGTGCCAGCTCTCCCGGGGACGAGCATGGCTACACCTTC. It codes for CASSPGDEHGYTF.

The chain is built from TRBV5-1 and TRBJ1-1, with D perhaps matching TRBD1 (5 bases). The CDR3 extends over 14 amino acids. Trimming pared 4 bases from V and 3 bases from J, leaving 13 bases between. Germline V gives CDR1 SGHRS, CDR2 YFSETQ. CDR3 in amino acids: CASSLRTGDTEAFF. The CDR3 DNA is TGCGCCAGCAGCCTCCGGACGGGGGACACTGAAGCTTTCTTT.

V usage is TRBV11-1 and J usage is TRBJ2-5, with 7 bases fitting TRBD1. CDR1 is SGHAT and CDR2 is FQDESV in the germline V gene (reference sequence). The J segment lost 4 bases and the V segment lost 0 bases, leaving 11 bases of the junction unmatched. There are 17 residues in the CDR3. CDR3 protein: CASSLAAQGSRRETQYF. The CDR3, as DNA: TGTGCCAGCAGCTTAGCGGCACAGGGGAGTCGGAGAGAGACCCAGTACTTC.

As for this clone: At the DNA level, this CDR3 is encoded by other sequences in the same sample as well. The rearrangement uses TRBV29-1 and TRBJ1-1; D not certain. V lost 4 bases and J lost 1, with 7 bases in between. The V gene's germline CDR1 is SQVTM and CDR2 ANQGSEA. The CDR3 has 12 residues. The CDR3 sequence is CSVGHTNTEAFF. The CDR3 DNA reads as TGCAGCGTTGGTCACACGAACACTGAAGCTTTCTTT.

The genes are TRBV28 and TRBJ2-7; 11 bases match TRBD1. CDR1 and CDR2 (germline): MDHEN, SYDVKM. Losses at the gene ends were 6 bases for V and 11 bases for J; bases not matched to a gene: 12. The CDR3 loop spans 14 amino acids. The CDR3 spells CASRRPGQGGRKYF. CDR3 DNA sequence: TGTGCCAGCAGACGACCGGGACAGGGGGGCAGAAAGTACTTC.

This clone was observed a handful of times. Other DNA sequences in the same sample also yield this CDR3. V is TRBV28 and J is TRBJ2-7, with D unresolved. CDR1 MDHEN and CDR2 SYDVKM come from the germline V gene. This CDR3 is 11 amino acids long. V lost 6 bases and J 3 bases, leaving 6 bases between the germline ends. The CDR3 bases are TGTGCCAGCAGCGTATTCTACGAGCAGTACTTC. It encodes CASSVFYEQYF.

The CDR3 DNA reads TGTGCCAGTTCAGGGACAGGCAGTTCGGGCTATGGCTACACCTTC. As protein: CASSGTGSSGYGYTF. The J gene is TRBJ1-2, the V gene TRBV9; 8 bases are a match to TRBD1. The CDR3 sequence is 15 residues long. The V and J ends lost 8 bases and 4 bases, in that order; junction bases with no gene match: 13. Per germline, CDR1 SGDLS and CDR2 YYNGEE.

The count of this clone is one. V usage is TRBV2 and J usage is TRBJ2-5; 7 nucleotides agree with TRBD2. V was pared by 6 bases and J by 8 bases, with 9 bases of the junction left unmatched. The CDR3 covers 13 residues. Germline values: CDR1 SNHLY, CDR2 FYNNEI. Written as DNA, the CDR3 is TGTGCCAGCAGCCAGGACGGGGGGAACACCCAGTACTTC. Translated, it gives CASSQDGGNTQYF. The full variable domain, rest sourced from reference TRBV2 and TRBJ2-5, is EPEVTQTPSHQVTQMGQEVILRCVPISNHLYFYWYRQILGQKVEFLVSFYNNEISEKSEIFDDQFSVERPDGSNFTLKIRSTKLEDSAMYFCASSQDGGNTQYFGPGTRLLVL.

The V call is TRBV7-8, the J call TRBJ2-1; TRBD1 matches at 7 bases. J gave up 0 bases and V 5 bases, and 4 bases lay outside the gene matches. This CDR3 region has 15 residues. CDR1 and CDR2 from the germline V gene are SGHVS and FQNEAQ. For the CDR3, the DNA is TGTGCCAGCAGCCACGGACAGGCCTCCTACAATGAGCAGTTCTTC. This gives the protein CASSHGQASYNEQFF.

The V and J genes are TRBV4-2 and TRBJ2-5; unclear D gene. V gave up 1 base and J gave up 5 bases, with 11 bases separating them. From germline, CDR1 is LGHNA and CDR2 YNFKEQ. The CDR3 length is 14 residues. The CDR3 is CASSQGMAPETQYF. The CDR3 DNA reads TGTGCCAGCAGCCAAGGAATGGCGCCGGAGACCCAGTACTTC.

The V call is TRBV7-9, the J call TRBJ2-3; D is unclear. V was pared by 5 bases and J by 4 bases, with 4 bases between. CDR3 size: 11 residues. Germline CDR1 and CDR2: SEHNR and FQNEAQ (reference sequence). CDR3 coding DNA: TGTGCCAGCAGCCAGTCAGATACGCAGTATTTT. Protein sequence: CASSQSDTQYF.

V gene TRBV5-4 combines with J gene TRBJ2-7, with TRBD2 matching over 9 bases. The CDR3 loop spans 16 amino acids. With V trimmed by 0 bases and J by 2 bases, 6 bases remained unmatched. Germline CDR1 SGHNT, CDR2 YYREEE (reference sequence). The chain's CDR3 is CASSLEVLAGTYEQYF. The CDR3 bases are TGTGCCAGCAGCTTGGAGGTGCTAGCGGGAACCTACGAGCAGTACTTC.

This chain links TRBV11-2 with TRBJ2-3; the D is unclear. Trimming shortened V by 5 bases and J by 5 bases, and 8 bases separated the two germline ends. Per germline, CDR1 SGHAT and CDR2 FQNNGV. The CDR3 spans 12 residues. CDR3 sequence (DNA): TGTGCCAGCAGCGGGATGAGAGATACGCAGTATTTT. Residues: CASSGMRDTQYF.

This clone has more than one count but fewer than ten. The chain uses TRBV7-9 and TRBJ2-6, with unresolved D. The CDR3 is 14 amino acids. Germline V gives CDR1 SEHNR, CDR2 FQNEAQ (reference sequence). V shed 3 bases and J shed 2 bases, with 5 bases lying between them. The DNA of the CDR3 is TGTGCCAGCAGCTTCCCCCCTGGGGCCAACGTCCTGACTTTC. Translating gives CASSFPPGANVLTF.

The chain has TRBV28 and TRBJ2-1; D remains unclear. The CDR3 totals 13 residues. Germline CDR1 reads MDHEN; CDR2 reads SYDVKM. Trimming removed 7 bases from V and 4 bases from J, with 11 bases in between. The CDR3 DNA reads as TGTGCCAGCACCTCTTGGGCTTACAATGAGCAGTTCTTC. Its translation is CASTSWAYNEQFF.

This rearrangement joins TRBV10-3 to TRBJ2-7; D not certain. Germline-derived CDR1 and CDR2 are ENHRY and SYGVKD. CDR3 size: 17 residues. Trimming stripped 2 bases from V and 0 bases from J, with 17 bases between. Here the CDR3 reads CAISEPHLSTSSYEQYF. CDR3 nucleotides: TGTGCCATCAGTGAGCCTCACCTTTCGACGAGCTCCTACGAGCAGTACTTC.

The rearrangement uses TRBV28 and TRBJ1-1, with D possibly matching TRBD1 (5 bases). Between the trimmed V and J ends, which lost 7 bases and 4 bases, there was a span of 13 bases. Germline V lookup: CDR1 MDHEN, CDR2 SYDVKM. The CDR3 is made up of 13 amino acids. Here the CDR3 DNA reads TGTGCCAGCACCCAATGGGGGTTCACTGAAGCTTTCTTT. Amino acids: CASTQWGFTEAFF.

This clone appeared a few times. CDR3 region: CASREVRNTIYF. The CDR3 DNA is TGTGCCAGCAGGGAAGTTAGAAACACCATATATTTT. The chain uses TRBV28 and TRBJ1-3; D gene unclear. The CDR3 runs to 12 residues. Trimming pared 6 bases from V and 5 bases from J, leaving 8 bases between. Germline V gene data show CDR1 as MDHEN and CDR2 as SYDVKM.

As concerns this clone: This specimen includes other DNA sequences encoding the same CDR3. This chain joins TRBV5-1 and TRBJ2-1; 9 nucleotides agree with TRBD1. V was pared by 0 bases and J by 8 bases, with 6 bases of the junction left unmatched. Germline V gene lookup returns CDR1 SGHRS and CDR2 YFSETQ. CDR3 size: 15 residues. The CDR3 bases are TGCGCCAGCAGCTTGGGGGACAGGGACTTCCATGAGCAGTTCTTC. Encoded protein: CASSLGDRDFHEQFF.